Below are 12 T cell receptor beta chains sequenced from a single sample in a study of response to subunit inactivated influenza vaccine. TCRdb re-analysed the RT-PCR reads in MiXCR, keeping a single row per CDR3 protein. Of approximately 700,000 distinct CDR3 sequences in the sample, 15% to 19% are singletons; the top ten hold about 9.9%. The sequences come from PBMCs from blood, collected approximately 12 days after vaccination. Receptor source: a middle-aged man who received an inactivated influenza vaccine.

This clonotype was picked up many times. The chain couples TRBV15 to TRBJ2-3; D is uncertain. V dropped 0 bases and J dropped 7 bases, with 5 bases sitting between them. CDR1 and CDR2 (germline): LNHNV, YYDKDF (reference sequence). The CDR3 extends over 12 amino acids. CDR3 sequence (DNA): TGTGCCACCAGCAGAGATGAGTATACGCAGTATTTT. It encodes CATSRDEYTQYF.

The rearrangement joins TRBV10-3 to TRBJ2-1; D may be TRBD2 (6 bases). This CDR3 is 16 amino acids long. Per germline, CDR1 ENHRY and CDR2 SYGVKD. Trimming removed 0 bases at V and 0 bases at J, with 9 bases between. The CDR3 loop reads CAISESGLYSYNEQFF. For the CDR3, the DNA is TGTGCCATCAGTGAGTCAGGACTATACTCCTACAATGAGCAGTTCTTC.

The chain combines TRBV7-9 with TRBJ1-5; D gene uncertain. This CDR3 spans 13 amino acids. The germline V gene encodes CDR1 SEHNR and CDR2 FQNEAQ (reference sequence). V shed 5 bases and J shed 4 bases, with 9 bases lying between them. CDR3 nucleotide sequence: TGTGCCAGCAGCCCAAACGCGAATCAGCCCCAGCATTTT. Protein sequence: CASSPNANQPQHF.

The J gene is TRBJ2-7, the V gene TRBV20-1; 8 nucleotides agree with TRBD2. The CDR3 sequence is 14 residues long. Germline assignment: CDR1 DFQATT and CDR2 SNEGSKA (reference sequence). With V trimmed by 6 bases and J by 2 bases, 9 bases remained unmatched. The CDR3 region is CSAQATSGTYEQYF. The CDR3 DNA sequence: TGCAGTGCGCAGGCCACTAGCGGCACCTACGAGCAGTACTTC.

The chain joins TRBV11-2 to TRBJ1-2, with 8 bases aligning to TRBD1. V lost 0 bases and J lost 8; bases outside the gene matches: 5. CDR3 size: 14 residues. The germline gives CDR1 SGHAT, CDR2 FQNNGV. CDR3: CASSLDRGPHGYTF. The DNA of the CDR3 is TGTGCCAGCAGCTTAGACAGGGGGCCCCACGGCTACACCTTC.

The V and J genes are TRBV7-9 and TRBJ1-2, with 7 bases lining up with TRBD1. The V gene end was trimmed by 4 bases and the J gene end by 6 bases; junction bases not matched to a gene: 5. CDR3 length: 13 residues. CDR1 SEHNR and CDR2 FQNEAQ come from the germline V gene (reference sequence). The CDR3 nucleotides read TGTGCCAGCAGCTCGGACAGGTGGGATGGCTACACCTTC. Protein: CASSSDRWDGYTF.

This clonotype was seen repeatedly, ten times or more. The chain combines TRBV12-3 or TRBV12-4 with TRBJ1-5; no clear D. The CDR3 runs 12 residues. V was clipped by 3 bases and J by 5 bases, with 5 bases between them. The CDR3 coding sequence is TGTGCCAGCAGTTTTCTAGATCAGCCCCAGCATTTT. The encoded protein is CASSFLDQPQHF.

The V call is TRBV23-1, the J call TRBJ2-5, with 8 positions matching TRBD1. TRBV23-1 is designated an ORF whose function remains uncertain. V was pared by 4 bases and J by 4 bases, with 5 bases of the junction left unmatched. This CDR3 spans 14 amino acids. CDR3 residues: CASSRLDRGETQYF. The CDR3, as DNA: TGCGCCAGCAGTCGCTTAGACAGGGGAGAGACCCAGTACTTC.

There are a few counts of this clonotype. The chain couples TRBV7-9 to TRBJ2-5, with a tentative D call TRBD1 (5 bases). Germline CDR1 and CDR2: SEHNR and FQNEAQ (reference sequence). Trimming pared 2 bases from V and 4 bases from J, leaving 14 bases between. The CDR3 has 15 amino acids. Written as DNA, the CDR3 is TGTGCCAGCAGCTTAAGGGGTGCAGTGGCAGAGACCCAGTACTTC. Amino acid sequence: CASSLRGAVAETQYF. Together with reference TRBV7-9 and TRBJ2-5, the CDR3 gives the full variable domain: DTGVSQNPRHKITKRGQNVTFRCDPISEHNRLYWYRQTLGQGPEFLTYFQNEAQLEKSRLLSDRFSAERPKGSFSTLEIQRTEQGDSAMYLCASSLRGAVAETQYFGPGTRLLVL.

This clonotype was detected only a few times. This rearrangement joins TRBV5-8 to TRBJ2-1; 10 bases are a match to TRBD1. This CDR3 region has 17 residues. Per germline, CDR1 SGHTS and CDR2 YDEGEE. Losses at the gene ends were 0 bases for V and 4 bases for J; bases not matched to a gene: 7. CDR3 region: CASSLDRTGGRYNEQFF. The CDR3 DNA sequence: TGTGCCAGCAGCTTGGATCGGACAGGGGGACGGTACAATGAGCAGTTCTTC.

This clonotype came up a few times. The CDR3 DNA reads as TGTGCCAGCAGTTATGAGGGGAATCGAAACACCATATATTTT. This translates into CASSYEGNRNTIYF. The chain recombines TRBV6-5 with TRBJ1-3; a possible D gene is TRBD1 (5 bases). The CDR3 length is 14 residues. The V end was cut by 3 bases, the J end by 5 bases, with 11 bases between. Germline values: CDR1 MNHEY, CDR2 SVGAGI.

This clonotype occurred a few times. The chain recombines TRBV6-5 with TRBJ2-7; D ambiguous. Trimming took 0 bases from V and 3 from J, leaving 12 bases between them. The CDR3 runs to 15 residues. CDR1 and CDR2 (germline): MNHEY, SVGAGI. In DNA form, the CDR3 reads TGTGCCAGCAGTTACTCGGGAAGTGACCTCTACGAGCAGTACTTC. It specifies CASSYSGSDLYEQYF.